One sample yielded the 10 T cell receptor beta chains listed below, sequenced in a study of T-cell reconstitution after alpha-beta-depleted transplantation in children. Molecular barcoding with unique molecular identifiers was used for the TCRbeta library. TCRdb re-analysed the PCR reads in MiXCR, keeping a single row per CDR3 protein. The sample lists about 580,000 distinct CDR3 sequences, about 21% occurring once. Specimen: PBMCs, mostly from graft donor cells, collected 360 days after TCRalphabeta/CD19-depleted stem cell transplant. The receptors here all came from a boy in the first two years of life who had a stem cell transplant for acute myeloid leukemia, so the T cells may come from the graft donor.

The rearrangement joins TRBV20-1 to TRBJ1-1; D remains unclear. The CDR3 covers 13 residues. The V gene lost 8 bases and the J gene lost 5 bases, with 18 bases spanning the gap. The germline CDR1 and CDR2 sequences are DFQATT and SNEGSKA (reference sequence). The CDR3 spells CSPLLLGRTEAFF. The CDR3 DNA reads as TGCAGTCCTCTCTTACTTGGAAGGACTGAAGCTTTCTTT.

The sample holds many counts of this clonotype. The chain has TRBV7-2 and TRBJ2-1; 8 bases fit TRBD2. Trimming took 2 bases from V and 6 from J; bases not matched to a gene: 6. CDR1 is SGHTA, CDR2 FQGNSA, per germline. The CDR3 covers 15 residues. CDR3: CASSLKEAGANEQFF. CDR3 nucleotides: TGTGCCAGCAGCTTAAAAGAAGCGGGAGCCAATGAGCAGTTCTTC.

The V and J genes are TRBV5-5 and TRBJ1-1; D is possibly TRBD1 (6 bases). CDR3 size: 16 residues. V shed 3 bases and J shed 6 bases, with 21 bases lying between them. The germline V gene has CDR1 SGHKS and CDR2 YYEKEE (reference sequence). Written as DNA, the CDR3 is TGTGCCAGCAGCTCGAGGGGGATTGGGGGCCGCGCTGAAGCTTTCTTT. It codes for CASSSRGIGGRAEAFF.

This chain connects TRBV20-1 to TRBJ2-7; 8 bases are shared with TRBD2. The germline V gene encodes CDR1 DFQATT and CDR2 SNEGSKA (reference sequence). V lost 6 bases to trimming and J lost 1 base; unmatched junction nucleotides: 14. The CDR3 is 16 residues long. This CDR3 reads CSATANIAGPSYEQYF. The CDR3 nucleotides read TGCAGTGCCACGGCCAATATAGCGGGACCGTCCTACGAGCAGTACTTC.

The rearrangement joins TRBV25-1 to TRBJ2-3; possibly TRBD1 or TRBD2 for D (6 bases each). The germline V gene encodes CDR1 MGHDK and CDR2 SYGVNS. The CDR3 has 13 residues. V lost 4 bases and J 11 bases, leaving 16 bases between the germline ends. In DNA form, the CDR3 reads TGTGCCAGCAGTGCGGCCCGGGGGCAGGGGCAGTATTTT. Translating it yields CASSAARGQGQYF.

In this sample, this clonotype turned up many times. V and J are TRBV6-5 and TRBJ2-2, with D uncertain. In germline, CDR1 is MNHEY, CDR2 SVGAGI. V was cut by 0 bases and J by 2 bases, with 7 bases left in between. The CDR3 loop spans 15 amino acids. Here the CDR3 reads CASSYSGSNTGELFF. Here the CDR3 DNA reads TGTGCCAGCAGTTACTCGGGAAGTAACACCGGGGAGCTGTTTTTT.

This clonotype has a handful of counts. The chain recombines TRBV10-3 with TRBJ1-5; D might be TRBD1 (6 bases). The CDR3 sequence is 15 residues long. Per the germline V gene, CDR1 is ENHRY and CDR2 is SYGVKD. Trimming shortened V by 0 bases and J by 6 bases, and 12 bases separated the two germline ends. CDR3 coding DNA: TGTGCCATCAGTGAGTCAGGCAGGGGTGGTCAGCCCCAGCATTTT. Translating it yields CAISESGRGGQPQHF.

This clonotype was picked up many times. The chain employs TRBV7-2 and TRBJ1-5; 9 bases are a match to TRBD1. Germline V gene data show CDR1 as SGHTA and CDR2 as FQGNSA. The CDR3 is 17 residues long. V shed 5 bases and J 0 bases; nucleotides not matched to a gene: 8. CDR3 in DNA: TGTGCCAGCAGCGCCGGGACAGGGCGATATAGCAATCAGCCCCAGCATTTT. It specifies CASSAGTGRYSNQPQHF.

This clonotype has ten or more counts. This chain connects TRBV25-1 to TRBJ1-1; D may be TRBD1 (5 bases). Germline V gene lookup returns CDR1 MGHDK and CDR2 SYGVNS. The V end lost 3 bases, the J end lost 5 bases, and 13 bases lay between the germline ends. CDR3 length equals 14 residues. The CDR3, as DNA: TGTGCCAGCAGTGATAGCATGGGGGAAACTGAAGCTTTCTTT. It is translated as CASSDSMGETEAFF.

This clonotype turned up a few times. This chain links TRBV9 with TRBJ2-5, with 8 bases matching TRBD2. After removal of 0 bases from V and 2 bases from J, the junction contained 12 bases not matched to a gene. The germline CDR1 and CDR2 sequences are SGDLS and YYNGEE. The CDR3 extends over 18 amino acids. CDR3 region: CASSVVGGSGGGQETQYF. Here the CDR3 DNA reads TGTGCCAGCAGCGTAGTAGGAGGGAGCGGGGGCGGACAAGAGACCCAGTACTTC. Full variable domain (missing parts from reference TRBV9 and TRBJ2-5): DSGVTQTPKHLITATGQRVTLRCSPRSGDLSVYWYQQSLDQGLQFLIQYYNGEERAKGNILERFSAQQFPDLHSELNLSSLELGDSALYFCASSVVGGSGGGQETQYFGPGTRLLVL.